These 19 T cell receptor beta chains were all obtained from the same sample, sequenced in a study of OX40 agonist ivuxolimab in advanced cancers. Clones were read by immunoSEQ multiplex PCR, and TCRdb kept only the in-frame ones, dropping some. The sample includes about 53,000 clones, roughly nine tenths of them seen just once. The specimen was CD4+ or CD8+ T cells sorted from blood, collected in a trial of the OX40 agonist ivuxolimab. The receptors derive from an adult with an advanced solid tumor such as melanoma, head and neck, liver or kidney cancer.

This clone occurred once. The chain recombines TRBV28 with TRBJ1-2, with TRBD1 matching over 9 bases. With 4 bases clipped from V and 7 bases from J, the junction kept 16 bases outside the gene matches. The germline gives CDR1 MDHEN, CDR2 SYDVKM. The CDR3 length is 17 residues. In DNA form, the CDR3 reads TGTGCCAGCAGTTCGCCCCAAGGGACAGGGACTTCTCGTGGCTACACCTTC. Its protein is CASSSPQGTGTSRGYTF.

The J gene is TRBJ1-5, the V gene TRBV5-8; maybe TRBD1 (5 bases). V lost 0 bases to trimming and J lost 7 bases, with 20 bases between them. CDR1 is SGHTS, CDR2 YDEGEE, per germline. CDR3 length: 17 amino acids. The DNA of the CDR3 is TGTGCCAGCAGCTTGGTAGGGGCAGGGATGGTGGGACAGCCCCAGCATTTT. This gives the protein CASSLVGAGMVGQPQHF. Full variable domain (missing parts from reference TRBV5-8 and TRBJ1-5): EAGVTQSPTHLIKTRGQQATLRCSPISGHTSVYWYQQALGLGLQFLLWYDEGEERNRGNFPPRFSGRQFPNYSSELNVNALELEDSALYLCASSLVGAGMVGQPQHFGDGTRLSIL.

The chain recombines TRBV2 with TRBJ2-2; maybe TRBD1 (5 bases). CDR3 size: 13 residues. Trimming stripped 4 bases from V and 6 bases from J, with 9 bases between. Germline loops: CDR1 SNHLY, CDR2 FYNNEI. CDR3: CASSAIGAGELFF. The CDR3 DNA follows: TGTGCCAGCAGTGCTATAGGGGCCGGGGAGCTGTTTTTT.

This clone showed up just once. V usage is TRBV7-2 and J usage is TRBJ2-5; tentatively, D is TRBD1 (5 bases). Germline assignment: CDR1 SGHTA and CDR2 FQGNSA. CDR3 length equals 15 residues. V was cut by 3 bases and J by 5 bases, with 16 bases left in between. The CDR3 bases are TGTGCCAGCAGCTTTGGGGCCATGATGGGGGAGACCCAGTACTTC. This encodes CASSFGAMMGETQYF.

A word on this clone: Other DNA sequences within the sample encode an identical CDR3. This chain links TRBV18 with TRBJ2-2; the match to TRBD1 covers 7 bases. After removal of 3 bases from V and 2 bases from J, the junction contained 3 bases not matched to a gene. CDR3 length: 15 residues. CDR1 and CDR2 (germline): KGHSH, LQKENI. CDR3 in amino acids: CASSPGTENTGELFF. In nucleotides, the CDR3 is TGTGCCAGCTCACCGGGGACAGAAAACACCGGGGAGCTGTTTTTT.

The CDR3 DNA reads TGTGCCAGCAGAGGGGGGAATCAGCCCCAGCATTTT. Its translation is CASRGGNQPQHF. This chain joins TRBV28 and TRBJ1-5, with D perhaps matching TRBD1 (6 bases). The CDR3 spans 12 residues. The V and J ends lost 6 bases and 4 bases respectively, with 7 bases between them. The V gene's germline CDR1 is MDHEN and CDR2 SYDVKM. The complete variable domain, with remaining parts taken from reference TRBV28 and TRBJ1-5, reads DVKVTQSSRYLVKRTGEKVFLECVQDMDHENMFWYRQDPGLGLRLIYFSYDVKMKEKGDIPEGYSVSREKKERFSLILESASTNQTSMYLCASRGGNQPQHFGDGTRLSIL.

The chain carries TRBV6-5 and TRBJ1-5; D gene uncertain. V was shortened by 10 bases and J by 4 bases, with 14 bases between the two germline ends. The length of the CDR3 is 13 residues. Per the germline V gene, CDR1 is MNHEY and CDR2 is SVGAGI. CDR3 region: CATHPPGNQPQHF. The CDR3 DNA is TGTGCCACACATCCCCCTGGGAATCAGCCCCAGCATTTT.

In its sample, this clone was seen once. This chain joins TRBV5-6 and TRBJ2-3; D not certain. The V gene lost 4 bases and the J gene lost 5 bases, with 8 bases spanning the gap. The length of the CDR3 is 12 residues. In germline, CDR1 is SGHDT, CDR2 YYEEEE. CDR3 loop: CASSPTGDTQYF. Here the CDR3 DNA reads TGTGCCAGCAGCCCGACCGGAGATACGCAGTATTTT.

This sequence joins TRBV2 and TRBJ1-5; TRBD1 aligns across 7 bases. The J segment lost 1 base and the V segment lost 2 bases, leaving 5 bases of the junction unmatched. Germline values: CDR1 SNHLY, CDR2 FYNNEI. The length of the CDR3 is 16 residues. The CDR3: CASSELGGGSNQPQHF. CDR3 nucleotide sequence: TGTGCCAGCAGTGAATTAGGGGGCGGAAGCAATCAGCCCCAGCATTTT.

The DNA for the CDR3 is TGTGCCAGTAGTATAACAGGCGCAGCTAACTATGGCTACACCTTC. It specifies CASSITGAANYGYTF. The chain combines TRBV19 with TRBJ1-2; possible D gene TRBD1, 5 bases. The CDR3 spans 15 residues. Per germline, CDR1 LNHDA and CDR2 SQIVND (reference sequence). V dropped 2 bases and J dropped 0 bases, with 10 bases sitting between them.

This clone was counted once. The chain carries TRBV27 and TRBJ1-2, with 7 bases aligning to TRBD1. Germline V gene lookup returns CDR1 MNHEY and CDR2 SMNVEV (reference sequence). Unmatched junction bases numbered 13, after V lost 2 bases and J lost 4 bases. The CDR3 is made up of 17 amino acids. The DNA of the CDR3 is TGTGCCAGCAGTTTAACACCTCCGACAGGGACGTTCTATGGCTACACCTTC. Residues: CASSLTPPTGTFYGYTF.

The rearrangement links TRBV10-3 to TRBJ2-5; D may be TRBD1 or TRBD2 (5 bases each). Trimming removed 10 bases from V and 4 bases from J, with 16 bases in between. CDR3 length: 13 residues. In germline, CDR1 is ENHRY, CDR2 SYGVKD. For the CDR3, the DNA is TGTGCCACCACTAGGGGTCCCACAGAGACCCAGTACTTC. The encoded protein is CATTRGPTETQYF.

The chain joins TRBV7-8 to TRBJ2-7; 12 bases match TRBD1. This CDR3 is 16 amino acids long. Germline V gene sequence: CDR1 SGHVS, CDR2 FQNEAQ. J lost 2 bases, V lost 3 bases, and 5 bases had no gene match. CDR3: CASSFDGTGGPYEQYF. The CDR3 nucleotides read TGTGCCAGCAGCTTTGATGGGACAGGGGGCCCCTACGAGCAGTACTTC. The full variable domain, with the rest looked up from reference TRBV7-8 and TRBJ2-7, is GAGVSQSPRYKVAKRGQDVALRCDPISGHVSLFWYQQALGQGPEFLTYFQNEAQLDKSGLPSDRFFAERPEGSVSTLKIQRTQQEDSAVYLCASSFDGTGGPYEQYFGPGTRLTVT.

The chain links TRBV19 to TRBJ2-2; 8 nucleotides line up with TRBD1. Germline V gives CDR1 LNHDA, CDR2 SQIVND (reference sequence). This CDR3 spans 13 amino acids. Trimming removed 8 bases from V and 2 bases from J; junction bases left unmatched: 1. The CDR3 nucleotides are TGTGCCAGTGGACAGGGTAACACCGGGGAGCTGTTTTTT. Residues: CASGQGNTGELFF.

V usage is TRBV7-3 and J usage is TRBJ2-3; maybe TRBD2 (6 bases). Germline lookup yields CDR1 SGHTA and CDR2 FQGTGA. The CDR3 consists of 16 residues. V lost 1 base and J lost 4, with 15 bases in between. This chain's CDR3 is CASSLMGAGLADTQYF. DNA for the CDR3: TGTGCCAGCAGCTTAATGGGAGCGGGCCTCGCAGATACGCAGTATTTT.

In DNA form, the CDR3 reads TGTGCCACCACGTCTAGCGGGTTCTACAATGAGCAGTTCTTC. As protein: CATTSSGFYNEQFF. The rearrangement uses TRBV10-3 and TRBJ2-1; 8 bases map to TRBD2. The CDR3 spans 14 residues. Germline trimming cut 10 bases from V and 3 bases from J; bases unmatched to any gene: 8. CDR1 is ENHRY, CDR2 SYGVKD, per germline.

The chain employs TRBV2 and TRBJ2-3; 7 bases map to TRBD1. The CDR3 has 14 amino acids. V dropped 5 bases and J dropped 6; count of bases not matched to a gene: 8. Germline V CDR1 and CDR2: SNHLY, FYNNEI. In DNA form, the CDR3 reads TGTGCCAGCAGTAGACAGGGAGAAAGGGATACGCAGTATTTT. Encoded protein: CASSRQGERDTQYF.

The V gene is TRBV4-2, the J gene TRBJ2-7; D gene unclear. Germline V gene data show CDR1 as LGHNA and CDR2 as YNFKEQ. The CDR3 is made up of 12 amino acids. Trimming stripped 3 bases from V and 1 base from J, with 4 bases between. The chain's CDR3 is CASSQASYEQYF. For the CDR3, the DNA is TGTGCCAGCAGCCAGGCTTCCTACGAGCAGTACTTC.

V gene TRBV2 combines with J gene TRBJ2-1; 9 bases map to TRBD1. With V trimmed by 8 bases and J by 8 bases, 4 bases remained unmatched. Per germline, CDR1 SNHLY and CDR2 FYNNEI. The CDR3 extends over 12 amino acids. For the CDR3, the DNA is TGTGCCAGCGGAACAGGGGGCGATGAGCAGTTCTTC. Translating it yields CASGTGGDEQFF.